Presented here are 15 T cell receptor beta chains from one specimen sequenced in a study of T cells in Graves' hyperthyroidism and ophthalmopathy. Amplification yielded TCR beta CDR3 regions, with RNA transcripts as the source. The study used the HTBI primer set for a first-round RT-PCR of the TCR CDR3. TCRdb passed the multiplex PCR reads through MiXCR, listing each CDR3 protein once. The data show more than 500,000 distinct CDR3 sequences, with roughly 14% seen just once and roughly 4.3% held by the top ten. What was sequenced was blood. The receptors derive from a woman aged 40 to 50 with Graves' ophthalmopathy.

The gene calls are TRBV3-1 and TRBJ1-2; perhaps TRBD1 as D (5 bases). Trimming stripped 1 base from V and 8 bases from J, with 11 bases between. The CDR3 runs 13 residues. CDR1 is LGHDT, CDR2 YNNKEL, per germline (reference sequence). DNA for the CDR3: TGTGCCAGCAGCCAAGGCGTACAGGTCGGCTACACCTTC. Protein sequence: CASSQGVQVGYTF.

This clonotype has ten or more counts. The rearrangement links TRBV7-2 to TRBJ2-7, with 8 bases matching TRBD1. V trimming: 1 base; J trimming: 3 bases; junction bases outside the gene matches: 2. This CDR3 has 14 residues. The V gene's germline CDR1 is SGHTA and CDR2 FQGNSA. In DNA, the CDR3 is TGTGCCAGCAGCTTAGGGGACAGGTACTACGAGCAGTACTTC. This sequence encodes CASSLGDRYYEQYF.

This clonotype was observed many times. V and J are TRBV12-3 or TRBV12-4 and TRBJ2-7; TRBD2 might be the D (5 bases). This CDR3 spans 12 amino acids. V was clipped by 3 bases and J by 5 bases, with 8 bases between them. Written as DNA, the CDR3 is TGTGCCAGCAGTTTCGGGATGGACGAGCAGTACTTC. Translating it yields CASSFGMDEQYF.

This clonotype was found many times. The chain has TRBV20-1 and TRBJ1-1; 10 bases agree with TRBD1. After removal of 6 bases from V and 9 bases from J, the junction contained 10 bases not matched to a gene. The germline CDR1 and CDR2 sequences are DFQATT and SNEGSKA (reference sequence). This CDR3 region has 13 residues. The DNA for the CDR3 is TGCAGTGCCCACCTCGAGGGACAGGGGAAAGCTTTCTTT. Residues: CSAHLEGQGKAFF.

This clonotype was counted only a few times. J is TRBJ1-3 and V is TRBV5-8; unclear D gene. Germline assignment: CDR1 SGHTS and CDR2 YDEGEE. CDR3 size: 15 residues. Trimming took 2 bases from V and 3 from J, leaving 12 bases between them. CDR3 amino acids: CASSLGSPYGNTIYF. The DNA for the CDR3 is TGTGCCAGCAGCTTAGGAAGTCCGTATGGAAACACCATATATTTT.

This clonotype occurred many times. The chain has TRBV5-1 and TRBJ2-7; 7 bases map to TRBD2. The germline V gene encodes CDR1 SGHRS and CDR2 YFSETQ. With V trimmed by 4 bases and J by 2 bases, 9 bases remained unmatched. This CDR3 has 15 amino acids. The CDR3 here is CASSNGGSITYEQYF. The CDR3 coding sequence is TGCGCCAGCAGCAACGGCGGGAGTATCACCTACGAGCAGTACTTC. The variable domain in full, completed from reference TRBV5-1 and TRBJ2-7, reads KAGVTQTPRYLIKTRGQQVTLSCSPISGHRSVSWYQQTPGQGLQFLFEYFSETQRNKGNFPGRFSGRQFSNSRSEMNVSTLELGDSALYLCASSNGGSITYEQYFGPGTRLTVT.

There are many counts of this clonotype. CDR3 DNA sequence: TGCAGTGCTAAAGCAGGGACTGAAGCTTTCTTT. Its protein is CSAKAGTEAFF. The V call is TRBV20-1, the J call TRBJ1-1; the D gene is possibly TRBD1 (5 bases). V was shortened by 4 bases and J by 5 bases, with 8 bases between the two germline ends. The CDR3 has 11 residues. Germline CDR1 and CDR2: DFQATT and SNEGSKA (reference sequence).

This clonotype has a count of ten or more. This rearrangement joins TRBV6-1 to TRBJ2-7, with no clear D. Germline V gene sequence: CDR1 MNHNS, CDR2 SASEGT. CDR3 length equals 15 residues. Trimming took off 6 bases at V and 0 bases at J, with 15 bases between the two ends. Here the CDR3 DNA reads TGTGCCAGCAGCGAACAGCCTTCTAGCTCCTACGAGCAGTACTTC. Translating it yields CASSEQPSSSYEQYF.

Comments on this clonotype: Being one base from a much bigger clone, this may be a read error. The gene calls are TRBV28 and TRBJ1-2, with 7 bases that match TRBD1. V shed 11 bases, J shed 4 bases, and the junction held 10 bases outside the gene matches. Germline loops: CDR1 MDHEN, CDR2 SYDVKM. The length of the CDR3 is 13 residues. CDR3 region: CAGTTGTAYGYTF. The CDR3 DNA reads TGTGCCGGTACCACCGGGACAGCCTATGGCTACACCTTC.

This clonotype was detected many times. CDR3 region: CAISAGAQAIQPQHF. The CDR3 coding sequence is TGTGCCATCAGTGCAGGGGCCCAGGCCATTCAGCCCCAGCATTTT. The chain is built from TRBV10-3 and TRBJ1-5; tentative D call: TRBD1 (6 bases). The CDR3 has 15 residues. CDR1 and CDR2 from the germline V gene are ENHRY and SYGVKD. V lost 4 bases to trimming and J lost 6 bases, with 16 bases between them.

The V and J genes are TRBV27 and TRBJ2-7; D unresolved. Per the germline V gene, CDR1 is MNHEY and CDR2 is SMNVEV (reference sequence). This CDR3 has 14 amino acids. V was clipped by 4 bases and J by 0 bases, with 10 bases between them. DNA for the CDR3: TGTGCCAGCAGTTCCTGGAAGAGCTCCTACGAGCAGTACTTC. Protein: CASSSWKSSYEQYF.

In this sample, this clonotype turned up once. V is TRBV15 and J is TRBJ2-4; TRBD2 aligns across 7 bases. Germline-derived CDR1 and CDR2 are LNHNV and YYDKDF (reference sequence). V dropped 4 bases and J dropped 7; count of bases not matched to a gene: 16. The CDR3 length is 17 residues. The CDR3 spells CATSKRSGTTIRNIQYF. In DNA, the CDR3 is TGTGCCACCAGCAAGAGGAGCGGGACGACAATACGGAACATTCAGTACTTC.

This clonotype was seen at least ten times. The chain is built from TRBV6-1 and TRBJ1-5; D is possibly TRBD1 (5 bases). CDR1 is MNHNS, CDR2 SASEGT, per germline. The CDR3 totals 16 residues. Trimming took off 3 bases at V and 0 bases at J, with 12 bases between the two ends. CDR3 nucleotides: TGTGCCAGCAGTGACAGGGCTAGGGGTAGCAATCAGCCCCAGCATTTT. Translated, it gives CASSDRARGSNQPQHF.

This clonotype was counted many times. The chain combines TRBV7-4 with TRBJ1-5; no definite D call. Germline-derived CDR1 and CDR2 are SGHVT and SQSDAQ. The ends were cut back, 2 bases at V and 7 bases at J, with 3 bases in the middle. The CDR3 extends over 11 amino acids. Here the CDR3 reads CASSLRQPQHF. CDR3 nucleotides: TGTGCCAGCAGCTTAAGACAGCCCCAGCATTTT.

This clonotype appeared many times. V usage is TRBV6-1 and J usage is TRBJ2-2; D not resolved. V gave up 1 base and J gave up 11 bases, with 11 bases separating them. The CDR3 has 13 amino acids. Germline values: CDR1 MNHNS, CDR2 SASEGT. The chain's CDR3 is CASSEDFWGELFF. CDR3 DNA sequence: TGTGCCAGCAGTGAAGATTTTTGGGGTGAGCTGTTTTTT.